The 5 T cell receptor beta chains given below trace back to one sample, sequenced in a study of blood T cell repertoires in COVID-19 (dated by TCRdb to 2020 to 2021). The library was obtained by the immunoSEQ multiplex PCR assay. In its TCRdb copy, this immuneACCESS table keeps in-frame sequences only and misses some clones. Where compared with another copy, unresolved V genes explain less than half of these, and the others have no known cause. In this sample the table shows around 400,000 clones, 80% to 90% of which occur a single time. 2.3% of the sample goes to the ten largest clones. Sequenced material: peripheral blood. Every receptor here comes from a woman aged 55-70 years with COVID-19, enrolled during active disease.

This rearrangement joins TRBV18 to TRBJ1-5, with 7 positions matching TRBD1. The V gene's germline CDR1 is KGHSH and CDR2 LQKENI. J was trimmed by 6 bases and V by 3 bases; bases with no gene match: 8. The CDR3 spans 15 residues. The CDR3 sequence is CASSPTTGAVQPQHF. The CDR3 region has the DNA TGTGCCAGCTCACCGACCACAGGGGCGGTTCAGCCCCAGCATTTT.

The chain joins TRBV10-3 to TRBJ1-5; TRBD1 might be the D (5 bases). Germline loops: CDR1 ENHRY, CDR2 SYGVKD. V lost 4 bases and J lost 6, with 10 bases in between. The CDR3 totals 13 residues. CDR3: CAISASDSQPQHF. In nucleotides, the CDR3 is TGTGCCATCAGTGCGTCCGACAGTCAGCCCCAGCATTTT.

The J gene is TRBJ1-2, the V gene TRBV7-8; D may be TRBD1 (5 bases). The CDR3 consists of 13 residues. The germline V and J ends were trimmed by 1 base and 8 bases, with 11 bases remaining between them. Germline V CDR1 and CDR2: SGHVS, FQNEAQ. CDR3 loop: CASSLDDSRGYTF. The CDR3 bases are TGTGCCAGCAGCTTAGACGACAGTCGCGGCTACACCTTC.

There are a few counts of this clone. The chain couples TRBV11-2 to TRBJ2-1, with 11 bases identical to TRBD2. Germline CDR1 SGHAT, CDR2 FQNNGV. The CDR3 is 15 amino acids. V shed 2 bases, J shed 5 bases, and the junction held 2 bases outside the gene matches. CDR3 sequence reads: CASSLLAGGDNEQFF. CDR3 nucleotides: TGTGCCAGCAGCTTACTAGCGGGGGGTGACAATGAGCAGTTCTTC. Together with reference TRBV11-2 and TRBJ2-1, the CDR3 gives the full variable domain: EAGVAQSPRYKIIEKRQSVAFWCNPISGHATLYWYQQILGQGPKLLIQFQNNGVVDDSQLPKDRFSAERLKGVDSTLKIQPAKLEDSAVYLCASSLLAGGDNEQFFGPGTRLTVL.

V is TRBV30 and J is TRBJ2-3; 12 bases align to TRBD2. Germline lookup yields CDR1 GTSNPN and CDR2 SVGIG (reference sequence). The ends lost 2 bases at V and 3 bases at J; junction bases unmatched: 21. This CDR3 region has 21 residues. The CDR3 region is CAWSTSSGGAKRGLGTDTQYF. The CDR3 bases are TGTGCCTGGAGTACCTCTAGCGGGGGGGCGAAAAGGGGCCTCGGAACAGATACGCAGTATTTT.